The 8 T cell receptor beta chains below were found in one sample sequenced in a study of cytomegalovirus exposure and HLA in healthy donors. The PCR ran on 60 Vbeta and 13 Jbeta primers. The data were produced by immunoSEQ multiplex PCR, yet TCRdb's version contains in-frame clones alone and is incomplete. The data contain some 160,000 clones, roughly 88% of them seen just once; the ten biggest clones take up 5% to 7%. The specimen was PBMCs. All receptors derive from a man between 45 and 60 years old in good health and CMV-seropositive.

The V call is TRBV10-3, the J call TRBJ2-1; D remains ambiguous. Trimming pared 4 bases from V and 9 bases from J, leaving 10 bases between. Germline V gene lookup returns CDR1 ENHRY and CDR2 SYGVKD. The CDR3 totals 12 residues. CDR3 bases: TGTGCCATCAGTGTAGTAGAAGTTGAGCAGTTCTTC. Its translation: CAISVVEVEQFF.

The V and J genes are TRBV29-1 and TRBJ2-3; 8 nucleotides line up with TRBD2. Germline CDR1 is SQVTM and CDR2 is ANQGSEA. V shed 6 bases and J 4 bases; nucleotides not matched to a gene: 9. The length of the CDR3 is 14 residues. The CDR3 sequence: CSVAGTSYPDTQYF. The CDR3 nucleotides are TGCAGCGTAGCGGGGACTAGTTATCCAGATACGCAGTATTTT.

The chain has TRBV19 and TRBJ1-5, with unresolved D. The CDR3 totals 15 residues. V lost 5 bases and J 0 bases, leaving 11 bases between the germline ends. In germline, CDR1 is LNHDA, CDR2 SQIVND (reference sequence). For the CDR3, the DNA is TGTGCCAGTAGTCTTACAGATTATAGCAATCAGCCCCAGCATTTT. This translates into CASSLTDYSNQPQHF.

The rearrangement joins TRBV5-1 to TRBJ2-5; 9 nucleotides align to TRBD2. This CDR3 is built from 16 residues. Per germline, CDR1 SGHRS and CDR2 YFSETQ. V lost 4 bases, J lost 4 bases, and 11 bases stayed unmatched. CDR3 nucleotides: TGCGCCAGCAGCAGCGGGAGGAGTGGGGTGGTAGAGACCCAGTACTTC. It codes for CASSSGRSGVVETQYF.

This chain connects TRBV7-2 to TRBJ2-3; TRBD2 is a possible D gene (5 bases). Per germline, CDR1 SGHTA and CDR2 FQGNSA. This CDR3 comprises 15 residues. The V and J ends lost 6 bases and 0 bases respectively, with 13 bases between them. The CDR3 here is CASRPTRSSTDTQYF. The CDR3 DNA follows: TGTGCCAGCAGACCTACTAGATCTAGCACAGATACGCAGTATTTT.

V gene TRBV29-1 combines with J gene TRBJ2-1; D is possibly TRBD1 (6 bases). Germline CDR1 is SQVTM and CDR2 is ANQGSEA. The CDR3 is made up of 12 amino acids. Between the trimmed V and J ends, which lost 7 bases and 8 bases, there was a span of 15 bases. The CDR3 spells CSGQGRVHEQFF. CDR3 bases: TGCAGCGGCCAGGGGCGCGTGCATGAGCAGTTCTTC.

The V call is TRBV30, the J call TRBJ1-2; 11 bases fit TRBD1. Trimming removed 3 bases from V and 3 bases from J; junction bases left unmatched: 9. There are 16 residues in the CDR3. Looked up from germline, CDR1 is GTSNPN and CDR2 is SVGIG (reference sequence). DNA of the CDR3: TGTGCCTGGAGAAGGGACAGGGGGAATAGAGACTATGGCTACACCTTC. It specifies CAWRRDRGNRDYGYTF.

The rearrangement links TRBV5-8 to TRBJ1-5; possibly TRBD1 for D (6 bases). There are 16 residues in the CDR3. Trimming took off 1 base at V and 3 bases at J, with 14 bases between the two ends. Germline V lookup: CDR1 SGHTS, CDR2 YDEGEE. The CDR3: CASSLTLGAVNQPQHF. CDR3 DNA: TGTGCCAGCAGCTTGACTTTGGGGGCGGTCAATCAGCCCCAGCATTTT.